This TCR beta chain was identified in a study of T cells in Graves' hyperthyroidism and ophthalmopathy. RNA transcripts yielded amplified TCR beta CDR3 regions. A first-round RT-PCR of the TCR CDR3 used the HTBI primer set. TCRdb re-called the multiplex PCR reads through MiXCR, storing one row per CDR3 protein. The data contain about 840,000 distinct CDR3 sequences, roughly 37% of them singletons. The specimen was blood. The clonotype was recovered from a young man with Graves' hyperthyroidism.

In DNA, the CDR3 is TGCAGTGCCTGGGGGGGGCGGGTTAGTAGCGACGAGCAGTACTTC. Translating it yields CSAWGGRVSSDEQYF. The chain links TRBV20-1 to TRBJ2-7, with D possibly TRBD2 on 7 matching bases. CDR1 is DFQATT, CDR2 SNEGSKA, per germline (reference sequence). Trimming removed 6 bases at V and 5 bases at J, with 23 bases between. This CDR3 has 15 residues.